The entry below gives a single T cell receptor beta chain sequence along with its context. This specimen belongs to a study of T cell changes during pregnancy in multiple sclerosis. This table comes from immunoSEQ multiplex PCR, and its TCRdb copy is limited to in-frame clones, with some not included. The repertoire has roughly 40,000 clones, 90% to 95% of them found once; the top ten carry 1.2%. This sequence was found in a female donor with multiple sclerosis, enrolled in a pregnancy study. The sample in question was peripheral blood, obtained before pregnancy.

The CDR3 DNA reads as TGTGCCAGCAGCCCTCAGACAGGCACAATAGGACTAGCGGTTACCTACGAGCAGTACTTC. It codes for CASSPQTGTIGLAVTYEQYF. The genes are TRBV28 and TRBJ2-7, with 10 nucleotides matching TRBD2. J was trimmed by 2 bases and V by 6 bases; bases with no gene match: 22. Germline V gene sequence: CDR1 MDHEN, CDR2 SYDVKM. The CDR3 is 20 amino acids.